This T cell receptor beta chain was profiled in a study of identical twins. TCRdb re-analysed the 5' RACE reads in MiXCR, keeping a single row per CDR3 protein. The sample shows around 490,000 distinct CDR3 sequences, about a fifth of them seen only once. This CDR3 contains 17 residues. Trimming took off 5 bases at V and 0 bases at J, with 17 bases between the two ends. CDR1 is SGHAT, CDR2 FQNNGV, per germline. The same data also went into a second study, on yellow fever vaccine responses in identical twins.

This clonotype originated in a woman between 18 and 30 years old in good health. J is TRBJ1-5 and V is TRBV11-2; no firm D call. Sequencing was done on a sample of CD4+ T cells sorted from blood. The CDR3 nucleotides are TGTGCCAGCAGCGACGAAGGCAGAAATTATAGCAATCAGCCCCAGCATTTT. Amino acid sequence: CASSDEGRNYSNQPQHF.